A single sample gave rise to the 18 T cell receptor beta chains below, sequenced in a study of blood T cell repertoires in COVID-19. Only in-frame clones appear in the TCRdb table, and some are missing; sequencing was by immunoSEQ multiplex PCR. The sample includes 30,000 to 45,000 clones, roughly 84% of them seen just once. The sample comprised peripheral blood. The source of these receptors is a man aged 55 to 70 with active COVID-19.

The V call is TRBV24-1, the J call TRBJ2-3; 12 nucleotides align to TRBD2. The CDR3 loop spans 16 amino acids. Losses at the gene ends were 3 bases for V and 5 bases for J; bases not matched to a gene: 5. From germline, CDR1 is KGHDR and CDR2 SFDVKD. CDR3 in DNA: TGTGCCACCAGTGATCGACTAGCGGGAGCCAAAGATACGCAGTATTTT. Its translation: CATSDRLAGAKDTQYF.

The chain links TRBV2 to TRBJ2-7; 8 nucleotides agree with TRBD1. The CDR3 consists of 13 residues. The trim removed 5 bases at V and 3 bases at J, leaving 3 bases unmatched. Germline CDR1 SNHLY, CDR2 FYNNEI. The CDR3 loop is CASSSDRVYEQYF. The DNA of the CDR3 is TGTGCCAGCAGTTCGGACAGGGTCTACGAGCAGTACTTC.

The CDR3 spells CAISESIGQGDTEAFF. The CDR3 bases are TGTGCCATCAGTGAGTCGATTGGCCAGGGGGACACTGAAGCTTTCTTT. This chain uses TRBV10-3 with TRBJ1-1; TRBD1 agrees at 7 bases. Looked up from germline, CDR1 is ENHRY and CDR2 is SYGVKD. J lost 3 bases, V lost 0 bases, and 7 bases had no gene match. The CDR3 covers 16 residues.

V is TRBV5-1 and J is TRBJ2-2; possibly TRBD2 for D (7 bases). This CDR3 spans 16 amino acids. The germline V and J ends were trimmed by 0 bases and 4 bases, with 13 bases remaining between them. Germline-derived CDR1 and CDR2 are SGHRS and YFSETQ. The DNA for the CDR3 is TGCGCCAGCAGCTTGGAGGCGGGGGCGGGCACCGGGGAGCTGTTTTTT. Translated, it gives CASSLEAGAGTGELFF.

The V and J genes are TRBV29-1 and TRBJ2-1, with 10 positions matching TRBD2. Germline CDR1 is SQVTM and CDR2 is ANQGSEA. The CDR3 has 15 amino acids. Trimming removed 3 bases from V and 6 bases from J; junction bases left unmatched: 8. CDR3 loop: CSVEGSGRARNEQFF. As DNA, the CDR3 is TGCAGCGTTGAGGGGAGCGGGAGGGCCCGCAATGAGCAGTTCTTC.

This chain joins TRBV7-9 and TRBJ2-2; tentative D call: TRBD1 (6 bases). With 5 bases removed from V and 6 bases from J, the gap between germline ends came to 28 bases. Germline CDR1 is SEHNR and CDR2 is FQNEAQ (reference sequence). The CDR3 is 19 amino acids. CDR3 in amino acids: CASSLNWGRTDNSPGELFF. The CDR3 nucleotides are TGTGCCAGCAGCCTCAACTGGGGTAGGACAGATAATTCTCCCGGGGAGCTGTTTTTT.

This CDR3 reads CATSRVRLAGGEQYF. The DNA of the CDR3 is TGTGCCACCAGCAGGGTCCGACTAGCGGGTGGCGAGCAGTACTTC. This rearrangement joins TRBV15 to TRBJ2-7; 10 nucleotides match TRBD2. The germline V gene encodes CDR1 LNHNV and CDR2 YYDKDF (reference sequence). The length of the CDR3 is 15 residues. Unmatched junction bases numbered 8, after V lost 3 bases and J lost 6 bases.

The chain couples TRBV6-2 or TRBV6-3 to TRBJ2-5; no definite D call. Germline CDR1 MNHEY, CDR2 SVGEGT. The CDR3 is 15 residues long. With 4 bases removed from V and 5 bases from J, the gap between germline ends came to 17 bases. This CDR3 is CASSFPYLFVETQYF. The CDR3 bases are TGTGCCAGCAGTTTCCCCTATTTATTTGTGGAGACCCAGTACTTC.

The V call is TRBV7-9, the J call TRBJ1-4; D perhaps matches TRBD1 (5 bases). The CDR3 is 15 amino acids. V was clipped by 1 base and J by 7 bases, with 13 bases between them. In germline, CDR1 is SEHNR, CDR2 FQNEAQ (reference sequence). DNA for the CDR3: TGTGCCAGCAGCTTAGTGGGGGGAATTGGTGAAAAACTGTTTTTT. It yields the protein CASSLVGGIGEKLFF.

This chain connects TRBV10-2 to TRBJ2-2; D ambiguous. The CDR3 spans 14 residues. The ends were cut back, 0 bases at V and 6 bases at J, with 8 bases in the middle. From germline, CDR1 is WSHSY and CDR2 SAAADI. CDR3 residues: CASSESFNSGELFF. The CDR3 DNA reads TGCGCCAGCAGTGAGTCCTTCAACTCCGGGGAGCTGTTTTTT.

This rearrangement joins TRBV13 to TRBJ2-1; D not certain. V was cut by 2 bases and J by 5 bases, with 7 bases left in between. The CDR3 contains 13 residues. Germline loops: CDR1 PRHDT, CDR2 FYEKMQ (reference sequence). CDR3 coding DNA: TGTGCCAGCAGCTTAAACCTAGACAATGAGCAGTTCTTC. Protein product: CASSLNLDNEQFF.

The chain has TRBV2 and TRBJ1-1; D remains ambiguous. CDR3 length: 14 residues. Trimming removed 1 base at V and 1 base at J, with 7 bases between. Germline V CDR1 and CDR2: SNHLY, FYNNEI. The CDR3 spells CASSEDRWNTEAFF. In DNA, the CDR3 is TGTGCCAGCAGTGAAGATCGTTGGAACACTGAAGCTTTCTTT.

There are a few counts of this clone. The gene calls are TRBV6-4 and TRBJ2-3, with TRBD1 identical over 7 bases. V dropped 3 bases and J dropped 0; count of bases not matched to a gene: 0. The CDR3 loop spans 14 amino acids. Germline CDR1 and CDR2: MRHNA and SNTAGT. CDR3 in DNA: TGTGCCAGCAGTGAGGGACAGAGCACAGATACGCAGTATTTT. Translation gives CASSEGQSTDTQYF.

The rearrangement uses TRBV18 and TRBJ1-6; 9 positions agree with TRBD1. CDR1 and CDR2 from the germline V gene are KGHSH and LQKENI. With 4 bases clipped from V and 9 bases from J, the junction kept 7 bases outside the gene matches. CDR3 size: 15 residues. The CDR3 DNA sequence: TGTGCCAGCTCACGCCCGGGACAGGGAAGTTCACCCCTCCACTTT. It translates to CASSRPGQGSSPLHF.

This clone is a singleton in its sample. The chain couples TRBV19 to TRBJ2-1; TRBD2 aligns across 13 bases. The junction had 3 bases not matched to a gene; V was cut back by 6 bases and J by 7 bases. Germline V gives CDR1 LNHDA, CDR2 SQIVND (reference sequence). The CDR3 is made up of 14 amino acids. In DNA form, the CDR3 reads TGTGCCAGTAGGAGGACTAGCGGGAGAAATGAGCAGTTCTTC. It codes for CASRRTSGRNEQFF.

The V and J genes are TRBV19 and TRBJ2-7, with 10 nucleotides matching TRBD1. V shed 10 bases and J 6 bases; nucleotides not matched to a gene: 9. Per germline, CDR1 LNHDA and CDR2 SQIVND (reference sequence). This CDR3 spans 13 amino acids. In DNA form, the CDR3 reads TGTGCCACCTCCGGGACAGGGGACGGCGAGCAGTACTTC. It yields the protein CATSGTGDGEQYF.

V gene TRBV19 combines with J gene TRBJ2-5; D remains ambiguous. The CDR3 covers 13 residues. CDR1 and CDR2 from the germline V gene are LNHDA and SQIVND (reference sequence). Trimming took 4 bases from V and 5 from J, leaving 11 bases between them. CDR3 bases: TGTGCCAGTAGTAGTGGATTGGGCGAGACCCAGTACTTC. The encoded protein is CASSSGLGETQYF.

The chain employs TRBV3-1 (or the pseudogene TRBV3-2) and TRBJ2-5, with a possible D match to TRBD2 (5 bases). The CDR3 is 16 residues long. In germline, CDR1 is LGHDT, CDR2 YNNKEL (reference sequence). Trimming pared 3 bases from V and 7 bases from J, leaving 21 bases between. CDR3 sequence: CASSHPSAGLSGTQYF. DNA of the CDR3: TGTGCCAGCAGCCACCCCAGTGCGGGCCTAAGCGGGACCCAGTACTTC.